This T cell receptor (beta chain) originates from a study of cytomegalovirus exposure and HLA in healthy donors. PCR used 60 Vbeta primers and 13 Jbeta primers. TCRdb's copy holds only in-frame clones and misses some; the assay was immunoSEQ multiplex PCR. The table has under 150,000 clones, 80% seen once. A word on this clone: Its antigen is not identified.

Germline V lookup: CDR1 SQVTM, CDR2 ANQGSEA. The V gene lost 5 bases and the J gene lost 5 bases, with 9 bases spanning the gap. CDR3 length equals 12 residues. Broader study findings: TCR beta sequences reportedly predicted the HLA-A and HLA-B alleles of most subjects accurately. Another analysis was done later, and it associated roughly 15,000 TCR beta sequences with HLA alleles at 0.05 false discovery rate. CMV serostatus stood as the only immune exposure information on hand.

The sequence was obtained from a male donor in good health and CMV-seropositive. Sequenced sample: PBMCs. The V call is TRBV29-1, the J call TRBJ2-2; weak D call: TRBD1 (5 bases). The chain's CDR3 is CSVLRETGELFF. The CDR3 nucleotides read TGCAGCGTTCTCAGGGAAACCGGGGAGCTGTTTTTT.